This T cell receptor (beta chain) was identified during a study of T cells after yellow fever vaccination. TCRdb passed the 5' RACE reads through MiXCR, listing each CDR3 protein once. Here the sample spans 55,000 to 70,000 distinct CDR3 sequences, about 6.5% being singletons. The CDR3 spans 11 residues. Trimming cost V 5 bases and J 11 bases, with 12 bases left between them. V is TRBV12-3 or TRBV12-4 and J is TRBJ1-2, with D unclear. Here the sequenced sample was CD8+ T cells sorted from PBMCs, taken around 45 days after the first yellow fever vaccination. The sequence derives from a man in his late teens or twenties who received the YFV17D yellow fever vaccine. DNA of the CDR3: TGTGCCAGCAGTCATGGACTCCTTTACACCTTC. Amino acids: CASSHGLLYTF.